Detailed here is one T cell receptor beta chain. The germline gene is not matched at one end of the junction; a read error may be the cause. The CDR3 length is 16 residues. The germline V gene has CDR1 SSHAT and CDR2 FNYEAQ (reference sequence). These data are taken from a study of graft-versus-host responses after intestinal transplantation. Across the study: Recipients were given multivisceral, liver-intestinal, or isolated intestinal transplants.

Repertoires were generated with immunoSEQ multiplex PCR, while TCRdb's copy carries only in-frame clones and drops some. Here the sample spans roughly 60,000 clones, more than 75% being singletons. This sample comprised PBMCs, obtained about 4 months after intestinal transplantation. The receptor was isolated from a human patient who received an intestinal transplant, so some T cells may come from the graft donor. J is TRBJ2-1 and V is TRBV7-7, with 7 positions matching TRBD1. The CDR3 coding sequence is TGTGCTAGCAGCTCCCTGACAGGGAGCTCCTACAATGAGCAGTTCTTC. This sequence encodes CASSSLTGSSYNEQFF.